The sequence of this T cell receptor beta chain was determined in a study of T cells in Graves' hyperthyroidism and ophthalmopathy. The CDR3 covers 14 residues. Losses at the gene ends were 5 bases for V and 8 bases for J; bases not matched to a gene: 8. The germline V gene encodes CDR1 MNHNS and CDR2 SASEGT. Amplification of TCR beta CDR3 regions used RNA as the template. In the first-round RT-PCR of the TCR CDR3, the HTBI primer set was used. TCRdb reanalysed the multiplex PCR reads using MiXCR and keeps one entry per CDR3 protein. The sample shows almost 500,000 distinct CDR3 sequences, approximately 22% of them seen only once. This clonotype was observed a handful of times.

Sequenced material: blood. This sequence originates from a woman in her seventies with Graves' ophthalmopathy. V and J are TRBV6-1 and TRBJ2-1; 8 nucleotides line up with TRBD2. The CDR3 bases are TGTGCCAGCAGTACCGGGACTAGTATCTATGAGCAGTTCTTC. This sequence encodes CASSTGTSIYEQFF.